This T cell receptor (beta chain) was found in a study of blood T cells in healthy people across ages. Study findings and constraints: It was found that TCR beta diversity correlated strongly with the percentage of naive T cells. The long-lived group displayed more naive CD4+ cells, plus higher diversity, than the aged donors did.

A second PCR of roughly 7 to 11 cycles used a sample-barcoded 5' primer and a J-beta primer mix. TCRdb analysed the 5' RACE reads with MiXCR anew, one entry per CDR3 protein. The table records under 2 million distinct CDR3 sequences, 34% of them present only once. The V end lost 5 bases, the J end lost 1 base, and 9 bases lay between the germline ends. This CDR3 is built from 13 residues. Germline CDR1 and CDR2: SGHRS and YFSETQ. Collection of roughly 9.8 milliliters of peripheral blood was performed for each donor. This clonotype was counted only a few times. Its target is not known. This TCR was sampled from a woman aged 30 to 39 in good health. The sample taken for sequencing was blood. This chain links TRBV5-1 with TRBJ2-5; no clear D. Here the CDR3 DNA reads TGCGCCAGCAGATTTTCTACCCAAGAGACCCAGTACTTC. It specifies CASRFSTQETQYF.